The 31 T cell receptor beta chains given below trace back to one sample, sequenced in a study of T-cell reconstitution after alpha-beta-depleted transplantation in children. Researchers prepared the TCRbeta library using unique molecular identifiers, the study reports. MiXCR, applied by TCRdb to the PCR reads, yields one record per CDR3 protein. This table holds about 200,000 distinct CDR3 sequences, 6.6% found once. The specimen comprised PBMCs, sampled before TCRalphabeta/CD19-depleted stem cell transplant. These receptors were collected from a boy between 2 and 15 years old with acute lymphoblastic leukemia, due to receive a stem cell transplant.

This clonotype occurred a few times. This chain connects TRBV18 to TRBJ2-6; the D gene is possibly TRBD2 (7 bases). V was pared by 3 bases and J by 2 bases, with 20 bases between. The CDR3 totals 19 residues. Germline CDR1 KGHSH, CDR2 LQKENI. DNA of the CDR3: TGTGCCAGCTCACCCCCGATCGGGGGGACAATAACTGGGGCCAACGTCCTGACTTTC. It is translated as CASSPPIGGTITGANVLTF. Filled out from reference TRBV18 and TRBJ2-6, the complete variable domain reads NAGVMQNPRHLVRRRGQEARLRCSPMKGHSHVYWYRQLPEEGLKFMVYLQKENIIDESGMPKERFSAEFPKEGPSILRIQQVVRGDSAAYFCASSPPIGGTITGANVLTFGAGSRLTVL.

This clonotype was observed many times. CDR3 DNA: TGTGCCAGCAGCTGGGGAGGGCTCAGCTCTGGGGCCAACGTCCTGACTTTC. This sequence encodes CASSWGGLSSGANVLTF. The chain has TRBV6-2 or TRBV6-3 and TRBJ2-6, with 7 bases aligning to TRBD2. From germline, CDR1 is MNHEY and CDR2 SVGEGT. CDR3 length equals 17 residues. Trimming took 6 bases from V and 0 from J; bases not matched to a gene: 8.

The CDR3 reads CASSYWTGWRQETQYF. The CDR3 coding sequence is TGCGCCAGCAGCTACTGGACAGGGTGGAGACAAGAGACCCAGTACTTC. The chain combines TRBV5-1 with TRBJ2-5, with 8 bases matching TRBD1. Trimming removed 3 bases from V and 2 bases from J; junction bases left unmatched: 9. The CDR3 is made up of 16 amino acids. Germline loops: CDR1 SGHRS, CDR2 YFSETQ.

The V and J genes are TRBV7-8 and TRBJ1-6, with a possible D match to TRBD1 (6 bases). The CDR3 loop spans 15 amino acids. V was trimmed by 5 bases and J by 9 bases, leaving 17 bases between them. Germline loops: CDR1 SGHVS, CDR2 FQNEAQ. The CDR3 coding sequence is TGTGCCAGCAGCGAACAGGGAGGGTCGGGTTCACCCCTCCACTTT. Its translation: CASSEQGGSGSPLHF.

This clonotype was detected ten times or more. The rearrangement links TRBV5-6 to TRBJ2-3, with 10 nucleotides matching TRBD2. The V segment lost 4 bases and the J segment 4 bases; nucleotides outside the gene matches: 9. The germline gives CDR1 SGHDT, CDR2 YYEEEE. This CDR3 is built from 16 residues. The CDR3 DNA follows: TGTGCCAGCAGCCCTACTAGCGGGGCGAGACCAGATACGCAGTATTTT. It codes for CASSPTSGARPDTQYF.

This rearrangement joins TRBV5-5 to TRBJ1-1; possibly TRBD1 for D (6 bases). The CDR3 totals 15 residues. Germline CDR1 reads SGHKS; CDR2 reads YYEKEE (reference sequence). Trimming cost V 0 bases and J 0 bases, with 9 bases left between them. CDR3 sequence (DNA): TGTGCCAGCAGCTTGGCGGACAGCTTGAACACTGAAGCTTTCTTT. This translates into CASSLADSLNTEAFF.

The rearrangement joins TRBV21-1 to TRBJ1-5; the table assigns TRBD1, which was not confirmed against the DNA. TRBV21-1 is classified as a pseudogene. This CDR3 has 15 amino acids. CDR3 in amino acids: CASSKSGRGNQPQHF. DNA for the CDR3: TGTGCCAGCAGCAAAAGCGGCAGGGGAAACCAGCCCCAGCATTTT.

This clonotype has just a few counts. The V gene is TRBV7-2, the J gene TRBJ1-2; possibly TRBD1 for D (5 bases). Germline CDR1 and CDR2: SGHTA and FQGNSA. V lost 0 bases to trimming and J lost 7 bases, with 15 bases between them. This CDR3 is built from 15 residues. Here the CDR3 reads CASSLAHGRDGGYTF. For the CDR3, the DNA is TGTGCCAGCAGCTTAGCCCACGGCAGGGATGGTGGCTACACCTTC.

The chain combines TRBV7-2 with TRBJ2-1; 10 bases fit TRBD2. Germline lookup yields CDR1 SGHTA and CDR2 FQGNSA. The V and J ends lost 1 base and 6 bases, in that order; junction bases with no gene match: 3. The CDR3 has 15 amino acids. CDR3 DNA: TGTGCCAGCAGCTTAGACCTAGCGGGGGCCAATGAGCAGTTCTTC. Amino acids: CASSLDLAGANEQFF.

This clonotype was observed many times. The chain has TRBV5-1 and TRBJ2-3; a possible D gene is TRBD1 (7 bases). Trimming removed 1 base at V and 1 base at J, with 13 bases between. CDR3 length: 16 residues. CDR1 is SGHRS, CDR2 YFSETQ, per germline. CDR3 loop: CASSLRGRGGTDTQYF. Written as DNA, the CDR3 is TGCGCCAGCAGCTTGAGAGGCAGGGGGGGCACAGATACGCAGTATTTT.

This chain joins TRBV24-1 and TRBJ2-7; 8 bases line up with TRBD1. The CDR3 runs to 15 residues. J was trimmed by 3 bases and V by 2 bases; bases with no gene match: 5. Germline V gene sequence: CDR1 KGHDR, CDR2 SFDVKD. CDR3 nucleotides: TGTGCCACCAGTGATTCTCGGACAGGGAGCTACGAGCAGTACTTC. Translation gives CATSDSRTGSYEQYF.

This clonotype was seen at least ten times. The chain joins TRBV7-9 to TRBJ1-1, with TRBD1 matching over 7 bases. The V and J ends lost 1 base and 5 bases, in that order; junction bases with no gene match: 4. This CDR3 has 14 amino acids. Germline lookup yields CDR1 SEHNR and CDR2 FQNEAQ (reference sequence). The CDR3 region is CASSLGGRGTEAFF. CDR3 DNA: TGTGCCAGCAGCTTAGGGGGCAGGGGGACTGAAGCTTTCTTT.

V gene TRBV20-1 combines with J gene TRBJ2-5; D remains ambiguous. Trimming took 0 bases from V and 4 from J, leaving 9 bases between them. The germline CDR1 and CDR2 sequences are DFQATT and SNEGSKA (reference sequence). The CDR3 has 13 amino acids. The CDR3 region is CSARDGVGETQYF. CDR3 DNA: TGCAGTGCTAGAGATGGGGTGGGAGAGACCCAGTACTTC.

This clonotype was seen only a few times. The chain is built from TRBV28 and TRBJ1-5, with D possibly TRBD1 on 6 matching bases. CDR1 and CDR2 from the germline V gene are MDHEN and SYDVKM. V was clipped by 6 bases and J by 7 bases, with 13 bases between them. The CDR3 extends over 13 amino acids. CDR3 in DNA: TGTGCCAGCAGGTATAACAGGGACCAGCCCCAGCATTTT. Protein: CASRYNRDQPQHF.

V and J are TRBV19 and TRBJ1-5; weak D call: TRBD1 (5 bases). The CDR3 runs to 15 residues. V was pared by 5 bases and J by 4 bases, with 15 bases between. CDR1 LNHDA and CDR2 SQIVND come from the germline V gene (reference sequence). In DNA form, the CDR3 reads TGTGCCAGTAGTCCACGCTATGACAGTAATCAGCCCCAGCATTTT. The encoded protein is CASSPRYDSNQPQHF.

This clonotype was detected ten times or more. V usage is TRBV7-2 and J usage is TRBJ2-4, with D perhaps being TRBD1 or TRBD2 (6 bases each). CDR1 is SGHTA and CDR2 is FQGNSA in the germline V gene. V dropped 3 bases and J dropped 10 bases, with 19 bases sitting between them. The CDR3 extends over 15 amino acids. DNA of the CDR3: TGTGCCAGCAGCTTGCTAGGGGGGCAGGCAGGTATTCAGTACTTC. Translated: CASSLLGGQAGIQYF.

This chain connects TRBV6-5 to TRBJ1-1; unclear D gene. The ends were cut back, 4 bases at V and 3 bases at J, with 9 bases in the middle. There are 13 residues in the CDR3. CDR1 is MNHEY and CDR2 is SVGAGI in the germline V gene. In nucleotides, the CDR3 is TGTGCCAGCAGTTCCCAACGGGACACTGAAGCTTTCTTT. It specifies CASSSQRDTEAFF.

This clonotype was counted ten times or more. The V and J genes are TRBV20-1 and TRBJ2-2; D uncertain. V lost 6 bases, J lost 2 bases, and 7 bases lay in between. The CDR3 contains 12 residues. Per the germline V gene, CDR1 is DFQATT and CDR2 is SNEGSKA (reference sequence). CDR3 DNA: TGCAGTGCCCCCAGTAACACCGGGGAGCTGTTTTTT. Translated, it gives CSAPSNTGELFF.

In its sample, this clonotype was seen a few times. The chain recombines TRBV7-8 with TRBJ1-2; 7 bases fit TRBD1. This CDR3 has 17 amino acids. CDR1 is SGHVS, CDR2 FQNEAQ, per germline. J lost 0 bases, V lost 0 bases, and 7 bases had no gene match. CDR3 sequence (DNA): TGTGCCAGCAGCTTAGCTCGACAGGGTGCGACTAACTATGGCTACACCTTC. Translating gives CASSLARQGATNYGYTF. Combining the CDR3 with reference TRBV7-8 and TRBJ1-2 gives the whole variable domain GAGVSQSPRYKVAKRGQDVALRCDPISGHVSLFWYQQALGQGPEFLTYFQNEAQLDKSGLPSDRFFAERPEGSVSTLKIQRTQQEDSAVYLCASSLARQGATNYGYTFGSGTRLTVV.

This clonotype was seen more than once but under ten times. The V gene is TRBV28, the J gene TRBJ1-2; D perhaps matches TRBD1 (5 bases). This CDR3 has 16 amino acids. The V gene's germline CDR1 is MDHEN and CDR2 SYDVKM. V shed 2 bases and J shed 5 bases, with 18 bases lying between them. CDR3 residues: CASSLHLQGGGYGYTF. In nucleotides, the CDR3 is TGTGCCAGCAGTTTACATCTTCAGGGAGGAGGATATGGCTACACCTTC.

This clonotype showed up many times. The chain employs TRBV24-1 and TRBJ2-1; tentative D call: TRBD2 (6 bases). The CDR3 loop spans 13 amino acids. CDR1 KGHDR and CDR2 SFDVKD come from the germline V gene. Trimming stripped 5 bases from V and 5 bases from J, with 9 bases between. DNA for the CDR3: TGTGCCACCAGTGGCCGACTAGACAATGAGCAGTTCTTC. It codes for CATSGRLDNEQFF.

V and J are TRBV3-1 and TRBJ2-2, with D possibly matching TRBD1 (6 bases). The CDR3 contains 14 residues. Germline loops: CDR1 LGHDT, CDR2 YNNKEL (reference sequence). V was shortened by 6 bases and J by 6 bases, with 14 bases between the two germline ends. CDR3 coding DNA: TGTGCCAGCAGACCGCGTGGGGGCTCCGGGGAGCTGTTTTTT. This gives the protein CASRPRGGSGELFF.

The chain links TRBV5-1 to TRBJ1-2; D might be TRBD1 (6 bases). Trimming took 3 bases from V and 5 from J, leaving 14 bases between them. The CDR3 has 14 amino acids. Per the germline V gene, CDR1 is SGHRS and CDR2 is YFSETQ. The CDR3: CASSSPGEHYGYTF. The CDR3 DNA follows: TGCGCCAGCAGCTCCCCAGGGGAACATTATGGCTACACCTTC.

This clonotype was seen ten or more times. The chain joins TRBV29-1 to TRBJ2-2; D possibly matches TRBD1 or TRBD2 (5 bases each). This CDR3 has 15 amino acids. Germline values: CDR1 SQVTM, CDR2 ANQGSEA. Trimming took off 4 bases at V and 4 bases at J, with 16 bases between the two ends. For the CDR3, the DNA is TGCAGCGTTGGGGGGTTTTCTAGCCCCACCGGGGAGCTGTTTTTT. Protein sequence: CSVGGFSSPTGELFF.

The rearrangement joins TRBV5-1 to TRBJ1-5, with D possibly being TRBD1 (5 bases). V was clipped by 0 bases and J by 4 bases, with 11 bases between them. The length of the CDR3 is 15 residues. Germline CDR1 and CDR2: SGHRS and YFSETQ. CDR3 sequence reads: CASSLARVRNQPQHF. As DNA, the CDR3 is TGCGCCAGCAGCTTGGCCAGGGTCCGAAATCAGCCCCAGCATTTT.

This clonotype turned up a few times. J is TRBJ1-4 and V is TRBV7-9; the D gene is possibly TRBD1 (6 bases). Germline CDR1 and CDR2: SEHNR and FQNEAQ (reference sequence). Trimming stripped 5 bases from V and 4 bases from J, with 8 bases between. This CDR3 has 13 amino acids. The chain's CDR3 is CASSQQGNEKLFF. For the CDR3, the DNA is TGTGCCAGCAGCCAACAGGGTAATGAAAAACTGTTTTTT.

This clonotype came up many times. The chain is built from TRBV6-1 and TRBJ2-5, with unresolved D. In germline, CDR1 is MNHNS, CDR2 SASEGT. The CDR3 is made up of 15 amino acids. Trimming took off 1 base at V and 1 base at J, with 10 bases between the two ends. The CDR3: CASSEVRQAQETQYF. The CDR3 DNA sequence: TGTGCCAGCAGTGAAGTGAGACAAGCCCAAGAGACCCAGTACTTC.

The chain uses TRBV5-1 and TRBJ2-7; TRBD2 agrees at 9 bases. V lost 0 bases to trimming and J lost 5 bases; unmatched junction nucleotides: 6. The CDR3 runs 15 residues. Germline lookup yields CDR1 SGHRS and CDR2 YFSETQ. The CDR3 coding sequence is TGCGCCAGCAGCTTGGGGGCTAGCGGGACCGACGAGCAGTACTTC. It is translated as CASSLGASGTDEQYF.

This chain links TRBV28 with TRBJ1-5; D unclear. V shed 6 bases and J shed 7 bases, with 13 bases lying between them. Germline loops: CDR1 MDHEN, CDR2 SYDVKM. The CDR3 loop spans 13 amino acids. The CDR3 is CASSQKMGQPQHF. The CDR3 nucleotides read TGTGCCAGCAGCCAAAAGATGGGGCAGCCCCAGCATTTT.

Written as DNA, the CDR3 is TGCGCCAGCAGTCAATTCACAGGGTATGCCGATACGCAGTATTTT. Amino acid sequence: CASSQFTGYADTQYF. The gene calls are TRBV23-1 and TRBJ2-3, with a weak D call TRBD1 (6 bases). TRBV23-1 is an ORF, and what it does is uncertain. The V and J ends lost 1 base and 6 bases respectively, with 14 bases between them. The CDR3 extends over 15 amino acids.

The genes are TRBV5-1 and TRBJ2-5; D might be TRBD2 (7 bases). The CDR3 runs to 14 residues. The germline CDR1 and CDR2 sequences are SGHRS and YFSETQ. With 3 bases removed from V and 2 bases from J, the gap between germline ends came to 11 bases. CDR3 loop: CASSWGGYQETQYF. CDR3 in DNA: TGCGCCAGCAGCTGGGGGGGCTATCAAGAGACCCAGTACTTC.